Sequencing of this T cell receptor (beta chain) was carried out in a study of PD-1 blockade in mismatch repair-deficient tumors. General study results and limits: Tumor-resident clones, often absent from pretreatment blood, expanded after pembrolizumab and then contracted.

The repertoire was sequenced with immunoSEQ multiplex PCR; TCRdb's copy has only in-frame clones and lacks some. Seen here are 35,000 to 40,000 clones, 75% to 85% observed once, and the top ten hold approximately 24%. Every patient had mismatch repair deficiency by PCR or immunohistochemistry. TCR sequencing covered a few patients who responded to pembrolizumab. Note on this clone: As yet, its antigen is unknown.

The V end was cut by 2 bases, the J end by 4 bases, with 11 bases between. Germline V lookup: CDR1 MNHNY, CDR2 SVGAGI (reference sequence). This CDR3 has 14 residues. This receptor was identified in an adult with mismatch repair-deficient cancer. The chain joins TRBV6-6 to TRBJ1-2; no clear D. The sample was peripheral blood, taken 4 weeks after starting pembrolizumab. The CDR3 sequence: CASSYDGQTYGYTF. CDR3 sequence (DNA): TGTGCCAGCAGTTACGATGGGCAGACCTATGGCTACACCTTC.